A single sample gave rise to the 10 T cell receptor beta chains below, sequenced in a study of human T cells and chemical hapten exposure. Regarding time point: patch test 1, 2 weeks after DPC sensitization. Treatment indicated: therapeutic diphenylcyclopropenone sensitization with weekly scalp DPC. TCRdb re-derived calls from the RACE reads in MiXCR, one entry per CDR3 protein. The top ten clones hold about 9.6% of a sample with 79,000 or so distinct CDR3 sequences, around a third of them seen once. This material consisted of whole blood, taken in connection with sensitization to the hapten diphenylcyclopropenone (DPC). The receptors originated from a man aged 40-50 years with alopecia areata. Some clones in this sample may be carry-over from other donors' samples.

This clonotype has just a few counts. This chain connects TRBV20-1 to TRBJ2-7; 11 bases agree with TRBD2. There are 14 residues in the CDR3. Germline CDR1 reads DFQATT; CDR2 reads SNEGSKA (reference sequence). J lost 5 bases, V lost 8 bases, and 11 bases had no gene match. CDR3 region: CSCPRASGRNEQYF. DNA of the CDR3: TGCAGTTGCCCCCGGGCTAGCGGGAGGAACGAGCAGTACTTC.

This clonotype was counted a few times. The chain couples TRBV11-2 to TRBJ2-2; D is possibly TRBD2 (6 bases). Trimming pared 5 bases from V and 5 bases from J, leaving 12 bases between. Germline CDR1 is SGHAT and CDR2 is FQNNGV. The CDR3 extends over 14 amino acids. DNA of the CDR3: TGTGCCAGCAGCCCCGGACGGGGGACCGGGGAGCTGTTTTTT. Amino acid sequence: CASSPGRGTGELFF.

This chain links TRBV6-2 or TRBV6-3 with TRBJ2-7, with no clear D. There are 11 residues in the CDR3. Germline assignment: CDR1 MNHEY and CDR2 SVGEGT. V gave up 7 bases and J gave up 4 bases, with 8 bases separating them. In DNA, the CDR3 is TGTGCCAGCACCAACGGGTACGAGCAGTACTTC. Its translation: CASTNGYEQYF.

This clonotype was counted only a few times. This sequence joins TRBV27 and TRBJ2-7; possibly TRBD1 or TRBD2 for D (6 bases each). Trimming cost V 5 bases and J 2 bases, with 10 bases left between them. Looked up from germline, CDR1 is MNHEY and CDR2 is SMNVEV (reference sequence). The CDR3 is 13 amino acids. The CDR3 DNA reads TGTGCCAGCAGTGACCGGGGGCCCTACGAGCAGTACTTC. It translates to CASSDRGPYEQYF.

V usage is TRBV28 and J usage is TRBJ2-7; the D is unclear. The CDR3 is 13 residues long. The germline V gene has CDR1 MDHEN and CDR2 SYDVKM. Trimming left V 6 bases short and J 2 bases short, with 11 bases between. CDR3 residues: CASSPWGPYEQYF. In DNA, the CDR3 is TGTGCCAGCAGCCCGTGGGGTCCCTACGAGCAGTACTTC.

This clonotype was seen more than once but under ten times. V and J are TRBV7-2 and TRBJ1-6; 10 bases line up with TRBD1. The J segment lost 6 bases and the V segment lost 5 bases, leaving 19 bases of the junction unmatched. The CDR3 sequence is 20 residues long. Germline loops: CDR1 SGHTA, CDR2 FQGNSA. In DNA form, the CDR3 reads TGTGCCAGCAGCCCCACCAACCGGGACAGGGGAAGCTTGAGTAATTCACCCCTCCACTTT. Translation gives CASSPTNRDRGSLSNSPLHF.

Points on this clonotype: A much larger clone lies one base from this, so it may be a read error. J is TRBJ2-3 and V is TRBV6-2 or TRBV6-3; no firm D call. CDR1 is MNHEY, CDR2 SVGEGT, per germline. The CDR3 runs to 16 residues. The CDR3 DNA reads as TGTGCCAGCAGTTACTCGACTCGCCCAGGCGCAGATGCGCAGTATTTT. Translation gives CASSYSTRPGADAQYF.

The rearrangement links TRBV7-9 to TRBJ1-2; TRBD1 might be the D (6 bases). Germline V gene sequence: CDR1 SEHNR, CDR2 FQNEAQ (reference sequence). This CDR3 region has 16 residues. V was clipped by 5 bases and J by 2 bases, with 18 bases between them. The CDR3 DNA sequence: TGTGCCAGCAGCCCAGATGTAGGGGGATTCAACTATGGCTACACCTTC. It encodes CASSPDVGGFNYGYTF. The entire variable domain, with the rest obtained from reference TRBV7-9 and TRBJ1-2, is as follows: DTGVSQNPRHKITKRGQNVTFRCDPISEHNRLYWYRQTLGQGPEFLTYFQNEAQLEKSRLLSDRFSAERPKGSFSTLEIQRTEQGDSAMYLCASSPDVGGFNYGYTFGSGTRLTVV.

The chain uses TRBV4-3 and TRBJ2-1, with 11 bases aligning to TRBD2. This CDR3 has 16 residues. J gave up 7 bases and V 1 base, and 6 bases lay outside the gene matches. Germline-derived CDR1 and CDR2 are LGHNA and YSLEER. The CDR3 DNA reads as TGCGCCAGCAGCCAAGTAGCGGGAGGGCCTCAGAATGAGCAGTTCTTC. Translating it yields CASSQVAGGPQNEQFF.

In nucleotides, the CDR3 is TGTGCCAGCAGTTTACCCCCTGGACTAGGGGTCACAGATACGCAGTATTTT. Translating it yields CASSLPPGLGVTDTQYF. The V and J genes are TRBV12-3 or TRBV12-4 and TRBJ2-3; 7 bases match TRBD2. This CDR3 is 17 amino acids long. V lost 2 bases to trimming and J lost 2 bases; unmatched junction nucleotides: 10.